Each of the 27 T cell receptor beta chains below was sequenced from the same sample in a study of regulatory T cells in long-lasting Graves disease. Construction of TCR beta libraries relied on iRepertoire HTBI primers and on Arm-PCR targeting CDR3 regions. Via MiXCR, TCRdb re-called the multiplex PCR reads, giving one row per CDR3 protein. This table holds around 400,000 distinct CDR3 sequences, under 25% found once. Time point denoted: persistent/refractory GD, antithyroid drugs over 5 years with positive TRAb. Making the TCR library involved RNA that had been extracted from PBMCs. The source material was peripheral blood mononuclear cells (PBMCs), sampled when the disease was refractory, from a patient treated with antithyroid drugs. The receptors were gathered from a female donor with Graves disease.

V usage is TRBV12-3 or TRBV12-4 and J usage is TRBJ2-1, with D possibly being TRBD2 (6 bases). V was shortened by 6 bases and J by 4 bases, with 13 bases between the two germline ends. This CDR3 contains 14 residues. This CDR3 reads CASRQEGLYNEQFF. As DNA, the CDR3 is TGTGCCAGCAGGCAGGAGGGTCTTTACAATGAGCAGTTCTTC.

This clonotype was counted at least ten times. The chain employs TRBV28 and TRBJ1-2; no clear D gene. The length of the CDR3 is 13 residues. V dropped 3 bases and J dropped 8 bases, with 13 bases sitting between them. CDR1 MDHEN and CDR2 SYDVKM come from the germline V gene. This CDR3 reads CASSFGPWKGYTF. CDR3 sequence (DNA): TGTGCCAGCAGTTTTGGTCCATGGAAGGGCTACACCTTC.

In this sample, this clonotype turned up many times. This chain joins TRBV6-2 or TRBV6-3 and TRBJ2-7, with D possibly called TRBD1 or TRBD2 (5 bases each). The germline V and J ends were trimmed by 4 bases and 3 bases, with 10 bases remaining between them. The germline gives CDR1 MNHEY, CDR2 SVGEGT. The CDR3 covers 13 residues. CDR3 in amino acids: CASSSGTLYEQYF. DNA of the CDR3: TGTGCCAGCAGTTCCGGGACCCTCTACGAGCAGTACTTC.

The V and J genes are TRBV2 and TRBJ2-7; D is perhaps TRBD1 (5 bases). V lost 8 bases, J lost 5 bases, and 16 bases lay in between. CDR1 is SNHLY and CDR2 is FYNNEI in the germline V gene. CDR3 length: 13 residues. CDR3 protein: CASSGPLVNEQYF. The DNA of the CDR3 is TGTGCCAGCTCAGGGCCCTTGGTCAACGAGCAGTACTTC.

This clonotype has at least ten counts. V is TRBV12-3 or TRBV12-4 and J is TRBJ2-5, with 10 bases identical to TRBD2. J lost 3 bases, V lost 9 bases, and 1 base had no gene match. This CDR3 region has 12 residues. Here the CDR3 reads CASTSGEETQYF. The CDR3 coding sequence is TGTGCCAGTACTAGCGGGGAAGAGACCCAGTACTTC.

This clonotype was recorded at least ten times. The chain carries TRBV2 and TRBJ1-1; a weak D match, TRBD1 (6 bases). The germline V and J ends were trimmed by 7 bases and 4 bases, with 13 bases remaining between them. This CDR3 region has 13 residues. Germline V gene data show CDR1 as SNHLY and CDR2 as FYNNEI. The CDR3 DNA is TGTGCCAGCACCCCGCTAGGGGGCACTGAAGCTTTCTTT. Protein: CASTPLGGTEAFF.

The rearrangement joins TRBV24-1 to TRBJ1-4, with D tentatively TRBD1 (5 bases). The CDR3 totals 15 residues. CDR1 and CDR2 from the germline V gene are KGHDR and SFDVKD. The V end was cut by 5 bases, the J end by 5 bases, with 14 bases between. The CDR3 DNA sequence: TGTGCCACCAGTGCGGGGTCGGGGCGGAATGAAAAACTGTTTTTT. Translating it yields CATSAGSGRNEKLFF.

Comments on this clonotype: At one end, the junction sequence differs from germline, possibly due to a read error. This chain connects TRBV5-1 to TRBJ2-7; D tentatively reads TRBD1 or TRBD2 (6 bases each). The CDR3 spans 15 residues. CDR1 is SGHRS, CDR2 YFSETQ, per germline. The CDR3 protein is CVSSLDGGLAYEQYF. As DNA, the CDR3 is TGCGTCAGCAGCTTGGACGGGGGCCTAGCCTACGAGCAGTACTTC.

This chain uses TRBV5-1 with TRBJ2-2, with TRBD1 matching over 7 bases. This CDR3 has 15 residues. Germline V gives CDR1 SGHRS, CDR2 YFSETQ. The V and J ends lost 4 bases and 4 bases, in that order; junction bases with no gene match: 7. The CDR3: CASSLTGAPTGELFF. CDR3 DNA: TGCGCCAGCAGCCTCACAGGGGCCCCCACCGGGGAGCTGTTTTTT.

This chain links TRBV5-1 with TRBJ2-6, with D unresolved. The V and J ends lost 0 bases and 1 base respectively, with 20 bases between them. CDR1 SGHRS and CDR2 YFSETQ come from the germline V gene. This CDR3 spans 20 amino acids. CDR3 DNA: TGCGCCAGCAGCTTGGCCAAGTCAGCATCCCCCGCTTCTGGGGCCAACGTCCTGACTTTC. It codes for CASSLAKSASPASGANVLTF. Full variable domain (missing parts from reference TRBV5-1 and TRBJ2-6): KAGVTQTPRYLIKTRGQQVTLSCSPISGHRSVSWYQQTPGQGLQFLFEYFSETQRNKGNFPGRFSGRQFSNSRSEMNVSTLELGDSALYLCASSLAKSASPASGANVLTFGAGSRLTVL.

In this sample, this clonotype turned up many times. The V gene is TRBV20-1, the J gene TRBJ1-2; no reliable D call. Trimming stripped 7 bases from V and 5 bases from J, with 11 bases between. CDR1 and CDR2 from the germline V gene are DFQATT and SNEGSKA (reference sequence). This CDR3 is built from 11 residues. The CDR3 bases are TGCAGTGTCCGAAGCCCTTATGGCTACACCTTC. It translates to CSVRSPYGYTF.

This clonotype was observed a few times. V and J are TRBV19 and TRBJ2-7; D tentatively reads TRBD1 or TRBD2 (5 bases each). Germline assignment: CDR1 LNHDA and CDR2 SQIVND (reference sequence). V was cut by 3 bases and J by 3 bases, with 12 bases left in between. The CDR3 is 14 residues long. The CDR3 loop reads CASSIAGTDYEQYF. The DNA for the CDR3 is TGTGCCAGTAGTATCGCCGGGACGGACTACGAGCAGTACTTC.

This clonotype showed up many times. The chain links TRBV5-1 to TRBJ1-2, with 8 nucleotides matching TRBD1. CDR3 length: 14 residues. V shed 4 bases and J 7 bases; nucleotides not matched to a gene: 9. Germline CDR1 SGHRS, CDR2 YFSETQ. The CDR3 loop reads CASSIGQGKGGYTF. The CDR3 DNA sequence: TGCGCCAGCAGCATCGGACAGGGAAAGGGTGGCTACACCTTC.

The gene calls are TRBV27 and TRBJ2-7; possibly TRBD1 or TRBD2 for D (5 bases each). From germline, CDR1 is MNHEY and CDR2 SMNVEV (reference sequence). The CDR3 is 13 residues long. V was shortened by 3 bases and J by 2 bases, with 8 bases between the two germline ends. The CDR3 nucleotides are TGTGCCAGCAGTTTCGGGACCCCCTACGAGCAGTACTTC. The encoded protein is CASSFGTPYEQYF.

In regard to this clonotype: With a far larger clone one base away, a read error is the likely cause. The V and J genes are TRBV6-4 and TRBJ2-7; 7 nucleotides match TRBD2. This CDR3 has 13 amino acids. Per germline, CDR1 MRHNA and CDR2 SNTAGT. CDR3 coding DNA: TGTGCCAGCAGTGAAGAGGGAGGGTACGGGCAGTACTTC. Residues: CASSEEGGYGQYF.

This clonotype was detected many times. The chain uses TRBV15 and TRBJ1-4, with unresolved D. Between the trimmed V and J ends, which lost 1 base and 7 bases, there was a span of 4 bases. Germline CDR1 reads LNHNV; CDR2 reads YYDKDF (reference sequence). The CDR3 runs to 12 residues. The CDR3 coding sequence is TGTGCCACCAGCAGAGTTGGTGAAAAACTGTTTTTT. This sequence encodes CATSRVGEKLFF.

This clonotype was found many times. The chain employs TRBV19 and TRBJ1-5; 8 bases map to TRBD1. This CDR3 comprises 16 residues. The germline V gene encodes CDR1 LNHDA and CDR2 SQIVND (reference sequence). V gave up 5 bases and J gave up 7 bases; unmatched junction bases: 13. The CDR3 reads CASSGQGGPFNQPQHF. The CDR3 DNA follows: TGTGCCAGTAGTGGACAGGGAGGACCTTTCAACCAGCCCCAGCATTTT.

This clonotype appeared many times. For the CDR3, the DNA is TGTGCTAGTGGTCTTTCAAAGGGTTTCTTAGAGACCCAGTACTTC. Protein: CASGLSKGFLETQYF. This chain connects TRBV12-5 to TRBJ2-5; no clear D. The CDR3 length is 15 residues. V was cut by 5 bases and J by 4 bases, with 17 bases left in between. CDR1 and CDR2 (germline): LGHNT, FRNRAP.

This clonotype was observed a few times. V is TRBV20-1 and J is TRBJ1-5; D is possibly TRBD1 (6 bases). The germline V gene encodes CDR1 DFQATT and CDR2 SNEGSKA (reference sequence). Trimming shortened V by 3 bases and J by 10 bases, and 16 bases separated the two germline ends. The CDR3 spans 13 residues. DNA for the CDR3: TGCAGTGCTAGTGGGGGGGGCGCGGGTCCCCAGCATTTT. Protein sequence: CSASGGGAGPQHF.

About this clonotype: The junction differs from germline at one of its ends, possibly a read error. J is TRBJ1-6 and V is TRBV4-1, with D possibly matching TRBD1 (5 bases). Germline V gene sequence: CDR1 MGHRA, CDR2 YSYEKL. The CDR3 sequence is 15 residues long. Here the CDR3 reads CAGRASWADNSPLHF. In nucleotides, the CDR3 is TGCGCCGGCAGGGCTTCGTGGGCCGATAATTCACCCCTCCACTTT.

This clonotype was seen a single time. With a much larger clone just one base away, this may be a read error. This chain links TRBV12-3 or TRBV12-4 with TRBJ1-5, with D unclear. The DNA end is more similar to TRBJ2-3, so the J call may be wrong. The CDR3 is 15 residues long. The CDR3 DNA follows: TGTGCCAGCAGTCCCCACCGACGGACCAATCAGCCCCAGTATTTT. It encodes CASSPHRRTNQPQYF.

This clonotype was detected many times. As DNA, the CDR3 is TGCGCCAGCAGCCGCGCTTATGAGGGCGCCGAGCAGTACTTC. Residues: CASSRAYEGAEQYF. The chain employs TRBV4-1 and TRBJ2-7; D is possibly TRBD2 (5 bases). The CDR3 loop spans 14 amino acids. Germline CDR1 and CDR2: MGHRA and YSYEKL. V was cut by 4 bases and J by 6 bases, with 16 bases left in between.

V and J are TRBV28 and TRBJ2-1, with D unresolved. The CDR3 is 13 amino acids. The V end lost 6 bases, the J end lost 8 bases, and 14 bases lay between the germline ends. Germline assignment: CDR1 MDHEN and CDR2 SYDVKM. The CDR3 loop is CASRILGGDEQFF. DNA of the CDR3: TGTGCCAGCAGAATTCTCGGTGGAGATGAGCAGTTCTTC.

The genes are TRBV28 and TRBJ2-1; D call uncertain. The V and J ends lost 7 bases and 4 bases respectively, with 8 bases between them. CDR1 and CDR2 from the germline V gene are MDHEN and SYDVKM. This CDR3 is 12 amino acids long. The CDR3 here is CASISEYNEQFF. Written as DNA, the CDR3 is TGTGCCAGCATATCCGAGTACAATGAGCAGTTCTTC.

As for this clonotype: A junction end diverges from the germline sequence, so it may reflect a read error. The chain joins TRBV5-1 to TRBJ1-4, with D unclear. CDR1 and CDR2 (germline): SGHRS, YFSETQ. This CDR3 is 14 amino acids long. The CDR3 sequence: CANSLQGIEEKLFF. DNA for the CDR3: TGCGCCAACAGCTTGCAAGGTATAGAGGAAAAACTGTTTTTT. The whole variable domain, remainder taken from reference TRBV5-1 and TRBJ1-4, is KAGVTQTPRYLIKTRGQQVTLSCSPISGHRSVSWYQQTPGQGLQFLFEYFSETQRNKGNFPGRFSGRQFSNSRSEMNVSTLELGDSALYLCANSLQGIEEKLFFGSGTQLSVL.

This clonotype has just a few counts. The J gene is TRBJ2-7, the V gene TRBV4-1; no clear D. The CDR3 covers 11 residues. Per germline, CDR1 MGHRA and CDR2 YSYEKL. Deletions cut 8 bases from V and 5 bases from J, with 10 bases between. CDR3 amino acids: CASLRWDEQYF. The CDR3 nucleotides are TGCGCCAGCCTCCGATGGGACGAGCAGTACTTC.

The chain recombines TRBV30 with TRBJ1-1; the D is unclear. V was trimmed by 5 bases and J by 2 bases, leaving 6 bases between them. Germline values: CDR1 GTSNPN, CDR2 SVGIG (reference sequence). The CDR3 extends over 11 amino acids. The CDR3 loop is CAWGLNTEAFF. In DNA, the CDR3 is TGTGCCTGGGGGCTTAACACTGAAGCTTTCTTT.